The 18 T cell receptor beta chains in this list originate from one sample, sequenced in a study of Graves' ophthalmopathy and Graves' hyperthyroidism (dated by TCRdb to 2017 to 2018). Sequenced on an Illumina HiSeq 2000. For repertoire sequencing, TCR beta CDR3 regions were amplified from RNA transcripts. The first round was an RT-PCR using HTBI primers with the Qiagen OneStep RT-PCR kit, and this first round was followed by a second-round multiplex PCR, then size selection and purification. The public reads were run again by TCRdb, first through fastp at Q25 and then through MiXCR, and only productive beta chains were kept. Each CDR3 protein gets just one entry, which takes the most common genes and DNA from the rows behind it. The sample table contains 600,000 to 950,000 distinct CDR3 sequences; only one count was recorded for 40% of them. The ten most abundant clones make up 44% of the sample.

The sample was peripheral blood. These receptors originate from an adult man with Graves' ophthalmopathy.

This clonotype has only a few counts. CDR3 region: CSARPAGRSINSGNTIYF. In DNA form, the CDR3 reads TGCAGTGCTAGACCAGCAGGGCGGAGTATTAACTCTGGAAACACCATATATTTT. The V call is TRBV20-1, the J call TRBJ1-3; a possible D gene is TRBD1 (5 bases). Germline V lookup: CDR1 DFQATT, CDR2 SNEGSKA (reference sequence). V lost 2 bases and J lost 0, with 20 bases in between. The CDR3 runs 18 residues.

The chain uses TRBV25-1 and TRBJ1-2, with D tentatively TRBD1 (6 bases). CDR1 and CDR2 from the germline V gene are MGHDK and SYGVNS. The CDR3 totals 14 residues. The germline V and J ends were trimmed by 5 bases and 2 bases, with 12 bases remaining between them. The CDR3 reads CASSFATGNYGYTF. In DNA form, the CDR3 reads TGTGCCAGCAGTTTCGCGACAGGCAACTATGGCTACACCTTC.

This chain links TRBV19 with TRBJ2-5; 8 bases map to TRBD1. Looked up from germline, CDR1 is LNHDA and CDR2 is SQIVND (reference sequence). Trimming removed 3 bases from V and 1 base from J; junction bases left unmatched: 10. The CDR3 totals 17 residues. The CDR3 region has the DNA TGTGCCAGTAGTATTAGGGCCAGGGGGCGCGTCCAAGAGACCCAGTACTTC. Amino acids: CASSIRARGRVQETQYF.

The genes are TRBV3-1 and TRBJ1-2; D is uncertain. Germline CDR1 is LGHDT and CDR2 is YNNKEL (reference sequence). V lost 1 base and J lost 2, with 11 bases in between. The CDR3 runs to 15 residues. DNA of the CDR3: TGTGCCAGCAGCCAAGGGATGGTGGGGAACTATGGCTACACCTTC. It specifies CASSQGMVGNYGYTF.

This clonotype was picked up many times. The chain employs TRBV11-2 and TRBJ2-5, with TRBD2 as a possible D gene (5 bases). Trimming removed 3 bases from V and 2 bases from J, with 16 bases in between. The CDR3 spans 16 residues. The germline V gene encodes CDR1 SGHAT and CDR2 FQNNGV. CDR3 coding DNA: TGTGCCAGCAGCTTTTTGCCGGGGATGGGACAAGAGACCCAGTACTTC. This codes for CASSFLPGMGQETQYF.

CDR3 loop: CASSPGGVVETQYF. CDR3 DNA: TGTGCCAGCAGCCCCGGGGGGGTCGTGGAGACCCAGTACTTC. The chain combines TRBV7-9 with TRBJ2-5; the match to TRBD2 covers 8 bases. The CDR3 loop spans 14 amino acids. CDR1 and CDR2 (germline): SEHNR, FQNEAQ (reference sequence). After removal of 5 bases from V and 5 bases from J, the junction contained 7 bases not matched to a gene.

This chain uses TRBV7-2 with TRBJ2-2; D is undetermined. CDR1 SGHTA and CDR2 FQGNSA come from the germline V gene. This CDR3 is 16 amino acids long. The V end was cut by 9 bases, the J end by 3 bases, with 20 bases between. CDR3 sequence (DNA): TGTGCCAGTAGCAGTCTCCCGGACGGATACACCGGGGAGCTGTTTTTT. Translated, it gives CASSSLPDGYTGELFF.

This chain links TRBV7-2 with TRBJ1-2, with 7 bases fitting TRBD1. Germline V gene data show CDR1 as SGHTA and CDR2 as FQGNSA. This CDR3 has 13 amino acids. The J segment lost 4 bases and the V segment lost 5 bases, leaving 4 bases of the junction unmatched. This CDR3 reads CASSLGQIYGYTF. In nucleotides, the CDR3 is TGTGCCAGCAGCCTGGGACAGATCTATGGCTACACCTTC.

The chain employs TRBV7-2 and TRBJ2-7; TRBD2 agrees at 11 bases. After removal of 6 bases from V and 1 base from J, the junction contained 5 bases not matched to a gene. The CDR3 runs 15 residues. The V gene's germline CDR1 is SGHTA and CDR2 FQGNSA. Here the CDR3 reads CASRPSGRYSYEQYF. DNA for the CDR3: TGTGCCAGCAGACCTAGCGGGAGGTATTCCTACGAGCAGTACTTC.

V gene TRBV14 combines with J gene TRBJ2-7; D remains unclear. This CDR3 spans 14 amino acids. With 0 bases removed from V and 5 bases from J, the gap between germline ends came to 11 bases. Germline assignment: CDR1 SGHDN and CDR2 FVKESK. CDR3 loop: CASSQDGFRNEQYF. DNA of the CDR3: TGTGCCAGCAGCCAAGATGGGTTTCGAAACGAGCAGTACTTC. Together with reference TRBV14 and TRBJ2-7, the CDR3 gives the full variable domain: EAGVTQFPSHSVIEKGQTVTLRCDPISGHDNLYWYRRVMGKEIKFLLHFVKESKQDESGMPNNRFLAERTGGTYSTLKVQPAELEDSGVYFCASSQDGFRNEQYFGPGTRLTVT.

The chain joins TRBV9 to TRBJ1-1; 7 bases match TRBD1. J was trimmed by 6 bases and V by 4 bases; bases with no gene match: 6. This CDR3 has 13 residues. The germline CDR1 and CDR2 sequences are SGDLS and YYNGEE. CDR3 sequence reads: CASSTSGGPEAFF. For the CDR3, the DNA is TGTGCCAGCAGCACTTCAGGGGGGCCTGAAGCTTTCTTT.

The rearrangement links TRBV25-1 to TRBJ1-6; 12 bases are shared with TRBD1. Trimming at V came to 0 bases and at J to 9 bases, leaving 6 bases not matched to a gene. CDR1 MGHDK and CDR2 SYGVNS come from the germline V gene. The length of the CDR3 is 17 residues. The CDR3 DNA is TGTGCCAGCAGTGAATATCCGGGACAGGGGGCGTCTTCACCCCTCCACTTT. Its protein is CASSEYPGQGASSPLHF. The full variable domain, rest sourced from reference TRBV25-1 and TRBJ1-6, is EADIYQTPRYLVIGTGKKITLECSQTMGHDKMYWYQQDPGMELHLIHYSYGVNSTEKGDLSSESTVSRIRTEHFPLTLESARPSHTSQYLCASSEYPGQGASSPLHFGNGTRLTVT.

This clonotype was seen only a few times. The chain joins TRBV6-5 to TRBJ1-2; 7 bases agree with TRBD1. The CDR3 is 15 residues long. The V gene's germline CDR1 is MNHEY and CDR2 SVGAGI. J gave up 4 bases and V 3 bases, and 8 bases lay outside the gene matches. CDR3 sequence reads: CASSYSPGTAYGYTF. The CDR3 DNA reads TGTGCCAGCAGTTATTCCCCTGGGACAGCCTATGGCTACACCTTC.

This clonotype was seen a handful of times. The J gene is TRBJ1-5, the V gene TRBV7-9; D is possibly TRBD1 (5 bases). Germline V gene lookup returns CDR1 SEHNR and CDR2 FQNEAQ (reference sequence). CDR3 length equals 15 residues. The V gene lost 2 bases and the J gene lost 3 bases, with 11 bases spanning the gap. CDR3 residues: CASSLSGRVNQPQHF. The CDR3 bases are TGTGCCAGCAGCTTATCGGGCAGGGTCAATCAGCCCCAGCATTTT.

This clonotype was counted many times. The CDR3 protein is CAITKQGTYGYTF. In nucleotides, the CDR3 is TGTGCCATCACCAAACAGGGGACCTATGGCTACACCTTC. This chain joins TRBV10-3 and TRBJ1-2, with 7 positions matching TRBD1. CDR3 size: 13 residues. The junction had 6 bases not matched to a gene; V was cut back by 7 bases and J by 4 bases. The germline gives CDR1 ENHRY, CDR2 SYGVKD.

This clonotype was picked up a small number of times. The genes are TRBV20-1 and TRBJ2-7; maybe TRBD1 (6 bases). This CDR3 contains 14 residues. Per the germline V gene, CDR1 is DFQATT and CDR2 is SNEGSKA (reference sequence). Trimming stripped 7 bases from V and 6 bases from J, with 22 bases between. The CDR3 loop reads CSVSSGQGFSEQYF. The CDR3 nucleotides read TGCAGTGTGTCGAGTGGGCAGGGGTTCTCCGAGCAGTACTTC.

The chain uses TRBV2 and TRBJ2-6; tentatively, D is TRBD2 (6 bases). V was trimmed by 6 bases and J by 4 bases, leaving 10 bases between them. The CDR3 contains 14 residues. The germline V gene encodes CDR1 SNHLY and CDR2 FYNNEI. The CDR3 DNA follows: TGTGCCAGCAGGAGCGGGTTCGGGGCCAACGTCCTGACTTTC. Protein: CASRSGFGANVLTF. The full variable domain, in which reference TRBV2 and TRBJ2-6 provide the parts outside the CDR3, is EPEVTQTPSHQVTQMGQEVILRCVPISNHLYFYWYRQILGQKVEFLVSFYNNEISEKSEIFDDQFSVERPDGSNFTLKIRSTKLEDSAMYFCASRSGFGANVLTFGAGSRLTVL.

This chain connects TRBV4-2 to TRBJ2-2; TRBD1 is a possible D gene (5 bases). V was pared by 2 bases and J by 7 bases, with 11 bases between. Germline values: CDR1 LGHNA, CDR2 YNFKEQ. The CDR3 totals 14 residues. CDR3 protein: CASSQPGDSGELFF. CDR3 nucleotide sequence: TGTGCCAGCAGCCAACCGGGTGACAGCGGGGAGCTGTTTTTT.